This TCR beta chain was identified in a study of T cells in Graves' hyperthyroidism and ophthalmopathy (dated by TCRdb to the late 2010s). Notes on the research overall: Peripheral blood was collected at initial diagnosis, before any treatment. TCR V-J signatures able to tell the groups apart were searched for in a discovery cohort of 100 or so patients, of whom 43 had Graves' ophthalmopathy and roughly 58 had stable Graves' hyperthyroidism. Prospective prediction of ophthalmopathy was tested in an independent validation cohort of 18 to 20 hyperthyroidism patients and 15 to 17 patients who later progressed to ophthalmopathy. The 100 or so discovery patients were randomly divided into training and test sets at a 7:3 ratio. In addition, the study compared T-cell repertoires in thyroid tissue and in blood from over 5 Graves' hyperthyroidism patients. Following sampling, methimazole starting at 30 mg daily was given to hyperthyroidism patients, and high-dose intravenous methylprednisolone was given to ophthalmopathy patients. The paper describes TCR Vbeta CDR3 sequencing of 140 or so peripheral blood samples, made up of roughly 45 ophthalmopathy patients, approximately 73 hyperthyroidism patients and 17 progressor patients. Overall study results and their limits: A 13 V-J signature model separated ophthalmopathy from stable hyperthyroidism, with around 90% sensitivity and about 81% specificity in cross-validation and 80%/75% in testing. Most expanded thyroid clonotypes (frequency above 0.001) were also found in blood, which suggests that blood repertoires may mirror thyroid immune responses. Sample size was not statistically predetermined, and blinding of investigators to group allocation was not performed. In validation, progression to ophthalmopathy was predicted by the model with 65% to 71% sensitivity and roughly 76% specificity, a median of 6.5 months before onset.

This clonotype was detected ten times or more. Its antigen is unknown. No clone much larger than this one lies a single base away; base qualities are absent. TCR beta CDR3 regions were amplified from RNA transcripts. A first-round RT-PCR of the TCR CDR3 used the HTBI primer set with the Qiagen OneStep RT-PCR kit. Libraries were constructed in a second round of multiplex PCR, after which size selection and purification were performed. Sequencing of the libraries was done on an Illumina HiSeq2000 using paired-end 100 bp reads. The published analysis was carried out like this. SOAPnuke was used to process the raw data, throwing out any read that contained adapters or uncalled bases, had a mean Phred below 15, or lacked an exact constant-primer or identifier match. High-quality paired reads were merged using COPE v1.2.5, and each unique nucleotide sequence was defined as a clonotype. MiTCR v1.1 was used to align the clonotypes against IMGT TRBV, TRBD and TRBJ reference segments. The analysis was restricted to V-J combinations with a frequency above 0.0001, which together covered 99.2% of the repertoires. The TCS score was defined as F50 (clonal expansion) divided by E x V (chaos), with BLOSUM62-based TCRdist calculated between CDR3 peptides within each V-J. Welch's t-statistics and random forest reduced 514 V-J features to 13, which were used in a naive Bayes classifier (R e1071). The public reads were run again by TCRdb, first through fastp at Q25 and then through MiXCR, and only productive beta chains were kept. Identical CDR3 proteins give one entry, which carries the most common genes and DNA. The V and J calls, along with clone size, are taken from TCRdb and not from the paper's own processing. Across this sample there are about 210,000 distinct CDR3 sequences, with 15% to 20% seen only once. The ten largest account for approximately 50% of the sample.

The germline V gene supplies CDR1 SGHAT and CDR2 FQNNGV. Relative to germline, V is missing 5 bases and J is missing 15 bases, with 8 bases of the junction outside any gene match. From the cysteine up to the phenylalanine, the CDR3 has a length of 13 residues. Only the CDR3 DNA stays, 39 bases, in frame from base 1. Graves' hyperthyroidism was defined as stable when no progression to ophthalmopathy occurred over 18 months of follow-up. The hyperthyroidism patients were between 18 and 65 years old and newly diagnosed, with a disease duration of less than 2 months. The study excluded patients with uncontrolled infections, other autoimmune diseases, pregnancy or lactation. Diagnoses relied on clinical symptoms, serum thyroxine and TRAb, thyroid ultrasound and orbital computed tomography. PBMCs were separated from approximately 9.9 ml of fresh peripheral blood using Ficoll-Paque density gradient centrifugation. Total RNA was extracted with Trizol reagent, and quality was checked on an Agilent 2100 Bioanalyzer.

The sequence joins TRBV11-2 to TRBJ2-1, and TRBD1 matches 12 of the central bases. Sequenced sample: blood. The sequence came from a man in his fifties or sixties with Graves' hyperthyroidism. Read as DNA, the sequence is TGTGCCAGCAGCCAAGCTTGGGACAGGGGGCTGTTCTTC. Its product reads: CASSQAWDRGLFF.